This TCR beta chain was sequenced during a study of blood T cell repertoires in COVID-19. TCRdb's copy holds only in-frame clones and misses some; the assay was immunoSEQ multiplex PCR. There are roughly 290,000 clones in the sample; 70% to 90% occur only once, and 4.3% lies in the top ten. The CDR3 runs to 18 residues. Germline lookup yields CDR1 LNHNV and CDR2 YYDKDF (reference sequence). Trimming took 5 bases from V and 0 from J, leaving 17 bases between them. Participants' own reports of clinical history determined their cohort assignment. The chain employs TRBV15 and TRBJ1-6, with D perhaps TRBD1 (5 bases). The TCR sequence derives from a woman under 40 who had recovered from COVID-19. The sequenced sample consisted of PBMCs or T cells enriched from blood (not recorded which). The CDR3 spells CATSPETALSSYNSPLHF. The CDR3 DNA reads TGTGCCACCAGCCCAGAGACAGCCTTGAGCTCCTATAATTCACCCCTCCACTTT.